Listed below are T cell receptor beta chains from one sample, sequenced in a study of T cells after yellow fever vaccination. TCRdb re-analysed the 5' RACE reads in MiXCR, keeping a single row per CDR3 protein. This sample has 500,000 to 650,000 distinct CDR3 sequences; 9% to 15% occur once, and the top ten carry more than 13%. This specimen was PBMCs, taken on the day of the yellow fever booster vaccination. The receptors originated from a man aged 25-45 years who received the YFV17D yellow fever vaccine. The conserved cysteine and the conserved F or W are not part of the CDR3 here. Each record gives: V gene, J gene, CDR3 protein.

TRBV4-3	TRBJ1-1	ASSQVGIHRPAF
TRBV6-1	TRBJ2-7	ASSLRRGQLDSYEQY
TRBV7-6	TRBJ2-3	ASSLEGGLGTDTQY
TRBV19	TRBJ1-1	ASTPTGTVYLETEAF
TRBV30	TRBJ1-5	AWSEASAERQH
TRBV21-1	TRBJ2-7	ASSKKREGECEQY
TRBV2	TRBJ2-1	ASSGGLGGNEQF
TRBV12-3/TRBV12-4	TRBJ2-1	ASSLLGDPDYNEQF
TRBV29-1	TRBJ2-1	SRASGSTDEQF
TRBV6-2/TRBV6-3	TRBJ2-3	ASSFFPASGSTDTQY
TRBV15	TRBJ2-7	ATSNRYSAGVLHEQY
TRBV20-1	TRBJ1-4	RAGGTVEEKLF
TRBV12-3/TRBV12-4	TRBJ2-3	ASSKAGTPITDTQY
TRBV7-9	TRBJ2-7	ASSTKASYEQY
TRBV27	TRBJ2-5	ASSLGLGLGTQY
TRBV7-3	TRBJ1-6	ASSMAGTGDNSPLH
TRBV2	TRBJ2-3	ASSERVSGARWGGTDTQY
TRBV5-1	TRBJ2-3	ASSLGGVVDTQY
TRBV6-2/TRBV6-3	TRBJ2-2	ASISGGSYTGELF
TRBV12-3/TRBV12-4	TRBJ2-2	ASSSLINTGELF
TRBV7-2	TRBJ2-3	ASSLTGAGGPGDTQY
TRBV29-1	TRBJ2-7	SAGWDSSYEQY
TRBV7-2	TRBJ2-3	ASSPLEGGVDTQY
TRBV29-1	TRBJ1-4	SVGSGSEKLF
TRBV20-1	TRBJ1-5	SARWENQPQH
TRBV9	TRBJ1-3	ASSSGRTAGNTIY
TRBV4-2	TRBJ2-7	ASSPIDRDHSYEQY
TRBV18	TRBJ2-1	ASSPGLAASNEQF
TRBV7-2	TRBJ2-3	ASSLDAKTDTQY
TRBV15	TRBJ2-5	ATSIGTTGDGTQY
TRBV7-9	TRBJ2-5	ASSPATLTGGTQY
TRBV3-1	TRBJ1-6	ASSQRQMNSPLH
TRBV30	TRBJ1-5	AWSLTGVDNQPQH
TRBV2	TRBJ2-3	ASKNRMVVDTQY
TRBV20-1	TRBJ2-5	SATTGQGYQETQY
TRBV24-1	TRBJ1-5	ATSDTWGGAPQH
TRBV7-9	TRBJ1-1	ASSVRGGHLNTEAF
TRBV14	TRBJ2-7	ASSSSTDYSYEQY
TRBV20-1	TRBJ1-5	SAAGTGGVQPQH
TRBV5-1	TRBJ1-1	ASSLTGNTEAF
TRBV9	TRBJ2-2	ASSVATGELF
TRBV7-2	TRBJ2-1	ASSLQAPRVNEQF
TRBV7-9	TRBJ1-2	ASSTDTGRLGYT
TRBV7-3	TRBJ2-2	ASSLTGIGTGELF
TRBV20-1	TRBJ1-1	SAREPITEAF
TRBV7-6	TRBJ2-2	ASSLEFLSNTGELF
TRBV7-2	TRBJ2-7	ASSSRGPGAYEQY
TRBV12-3/TRBV12-4	TRBJ1-1	ASSIEGGVNTEAF
TRBV12-3/TRBV12-4	TRBJ2-1	ASSFPGTSYNEQF
TRBV20-1	TRBJ2-6	SAQSSGANVLT